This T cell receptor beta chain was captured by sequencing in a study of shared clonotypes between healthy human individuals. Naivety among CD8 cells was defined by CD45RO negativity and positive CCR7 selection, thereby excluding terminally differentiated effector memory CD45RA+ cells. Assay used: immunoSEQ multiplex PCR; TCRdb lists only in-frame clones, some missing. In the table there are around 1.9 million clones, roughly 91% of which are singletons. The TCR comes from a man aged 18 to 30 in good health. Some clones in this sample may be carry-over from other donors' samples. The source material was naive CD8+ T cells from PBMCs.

CDR3 in DNA: TGCAGCGTATTAGGGTCTTCCTATGGCTACACCTTC. Amino acid sequence: CSVLGSSYGYTF. This chain links TRBV29-1 with TRBJ1-2; D ambiguous. The CDR3 covers 12 residues. Trimming took off 6 bases at V and 4 bases at J, with 12 bases between the two ends. Germline assignment: CDR1 SQVTM and CDR2 ANQGSEA.